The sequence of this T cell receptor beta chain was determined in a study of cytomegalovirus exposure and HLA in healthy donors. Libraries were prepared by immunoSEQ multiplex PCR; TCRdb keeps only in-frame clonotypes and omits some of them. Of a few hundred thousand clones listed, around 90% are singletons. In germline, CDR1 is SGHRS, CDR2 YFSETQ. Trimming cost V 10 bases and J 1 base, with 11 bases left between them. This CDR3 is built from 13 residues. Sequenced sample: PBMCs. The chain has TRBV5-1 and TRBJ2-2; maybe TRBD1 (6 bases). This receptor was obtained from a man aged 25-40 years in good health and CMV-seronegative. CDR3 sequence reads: CAGRQENTGELFF. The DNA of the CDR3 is TGCGCCGGGAGACAGGAGAACACCGGGGAGCTGTTTTTT.